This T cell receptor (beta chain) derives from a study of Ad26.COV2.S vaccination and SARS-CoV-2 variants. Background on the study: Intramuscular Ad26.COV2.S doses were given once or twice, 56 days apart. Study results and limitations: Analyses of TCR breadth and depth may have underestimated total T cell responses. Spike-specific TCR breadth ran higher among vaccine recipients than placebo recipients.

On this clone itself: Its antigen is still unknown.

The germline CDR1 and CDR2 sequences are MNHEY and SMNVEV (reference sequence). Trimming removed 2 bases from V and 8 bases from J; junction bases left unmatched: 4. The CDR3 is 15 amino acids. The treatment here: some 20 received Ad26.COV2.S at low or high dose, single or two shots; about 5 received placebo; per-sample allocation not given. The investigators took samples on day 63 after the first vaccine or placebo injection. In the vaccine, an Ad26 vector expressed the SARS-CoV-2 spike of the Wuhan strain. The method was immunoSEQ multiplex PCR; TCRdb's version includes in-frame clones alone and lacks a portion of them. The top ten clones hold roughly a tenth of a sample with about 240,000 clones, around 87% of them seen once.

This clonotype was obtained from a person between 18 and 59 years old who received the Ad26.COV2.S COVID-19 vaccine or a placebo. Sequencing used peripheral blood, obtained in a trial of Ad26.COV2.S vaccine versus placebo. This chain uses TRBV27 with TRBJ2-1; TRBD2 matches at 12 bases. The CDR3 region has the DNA TGTGCCAGCAGTTTACGGACTAGCGGGGTCGATGAGCAGTTCTTC. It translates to CASSLRTSGVDEQFF.